One sample yielded the 18 T cell receptor beta chains listed below, sequenced in a study of T-cell reconstitution after alpha-beta-depleted transplantation in children. Preparation of the TCRbeta library involved a method that used unique molecular identifiers. TCRdb re-derived calls from the PCR reads in MiXCR, one entry per CDR3 protein. The sample holds 350,000 to 400,000 distinct CDR3 sequences, around 21% seen once. This specimen was PBMCs from the stem cell graft donor, taken from the stem cell graft. These receptors came from a human donor who donated a stem cell graft to a child with acute myeloid leukemia.

CDR3 nucleotides: TGCGCCAGCAGCCAGACCAGAGCGGGAGGTGTGAGCGAGCAGTACTTC. It encodes CASSQTRAGGVSEQYF. This chain joins TRBV4-1 and TRBJ2-7; 9 nucleotides line up with TRBD2. J lost 6 bases, V lost 3 bases, and 12 bases had no gene match. CDR3 length equals 16 residues. The V gene's germline CDR1 is MGHRA and CDR2 YSYEKL.

This clonotype was seen a few times. The chain joins TRBV5-1 to TRBJ2-7; 7 bases fit TRBD2. The CDR3 has 16 amino acids. Trimming removed 0 bases from V and 6 bases from J; junction bases left unmatched: 12. Germline lookup yields CDR1 SGHRS and CDR2 YFSETQ. The CDR3 is CASSLGEGRLLTEQYF. CDR3 in DNA: TGCGCCAGCAGCTTGGGGGAGGGGAGATTGCTGACCGAGCAGTACTTC.

The chain carries TRBV20-1 and TRBJ2-7; 12 bases are a match to TRBD2. V lost 2 bases and J lost 1; bases outside the gene matches: 6. CDR1 is DFQATT, CDR2 SNEGSKA, per germline (reference sequence). This CDR3 has 16 residues. CDR3 bases: TGCAGTGCTAGATCCCCCGGGACTAGCGGGTCCTACGAGCAGTACTTC. It is translated as CSARSPGTSGSYEQYF.

The chain has TRBV28 and TRBJ2-5, with TRBD2 matching over 8 bases. The CDR3 is 15 residues long. Germline values: CDR1 MDHEN, CDR2 SYDVKM. V dropped 5 bases and J dropped 4; count of bases not matched to a gene: 9. This CDR3 is CASSPFISGGETQYF. CDR3 coding DNA: TGTGCCAGCAGTCCCTTCATAAGCGGGGGAGAGACCCAGTACTTC.

In its sample, this clonotype was seen many times. The chain joins TRBV29-1 to TRBJ2-1; 11 positions match TRBD2. CDR3 length: 13 residues. Germline-derived CDR1 and CDR2 are SQVTM and ANQGSEA. J gave up 9 bases and V 4 bases, and 5 bases lay outside the gene matches. The CDR3: CSVGLAGGTEQFF. The CDR3 DNA reads as TGCAGCGTTGGCCTAGCGGGAGGTACTGAGCAGTTCTTC.

This clonotype has more than one count but fewer than ten. This chain links TRBV7-9 with TRBJ2-2, with a possible D match to TRBD1 (5 bases). This CDR3 has 15 amino acids. V was shortened by 5 bases and J by 1 base, with 11 bases between the two germline ends. Germline values: CDR1 SEHNR, CDR2 FQNEAQ (reference sequence). In DNA, the CDR3 is TGTGCCAGCAGCAACTGGGGCAAGAACACCGGGGAGCTGTTTTTT. It codes for CASSNWGKNTGELFF.

The rearrangement links TRBV7-9 to TRBJ2-7; 8 nucleotides match TRBD2. Germline trimming cut 5 bases from V and 7 bases from J; bases unmatched to any gene: 10. Germline CDR1 reads SEHNR; CDR2 reads FQNEAQ (reference sequence). This CDR3 region has 14 residues. The CDR3 protein is CASSRGGGEGEQYF. The CDR3 coding sequence is TGTGCCAGCAGCCGGGGGGGCGGTGAGGGGGAGCAGTACTTC.

This clonotype was counted at least ten times. V gene TRBV20-1 combines with J gene TRBJ2-7, with 10 nucleotides matching TRBD2. After removal of 2 bases from V and 7 bases from J, the junction contained 5 bases not matched to a gene. CDR3 length: 13 amino acids. CDR1 DFQATT and CDR2 SNEGSKA come from the germline V gene (reference sequence). In DNA form, the CDR3 reads TGCAGTGCTAGACTAGCGGGAGTTCAAGAGCAGTACTTC. Its protein product is CSARLAGVQEQYF.

This clonotype came up a few times. The chain uses TRBV18 and TRBJ2-7, with 11 bases lining up with TRBD2. Germline V gene sequence: CDR1 KGHSH, CDR2 LQKENI. The V and J ends lost 3 bases and 5 bases, in that order; junction bases with no gene match: 9. This CDR3 spans 16 amino acids. The CDR3 loop reads CASSPGLAGGEDEQYF. CDR3 sequence (DNA): TGTGCCAGCTCACCGGGCCTAGCGGGAGGCGAGGACGAGCAGTACTTC.

This chain connects TRBV15 to TRBJ2-4; TRBD2 might be the D (6 bases). Trimming left V 5 bases short and J 0 bases short, with 17 bases between. The germline CDR1 and CDR2 sequences are LNHNV and YYDKDF (reference sequence). This CDR3 has 17 amino acids. The CDR3 coding sequence is TGTGCCACCAGCCCGGTAGGGCAGGGACTAGCCAAAAACATTCAGTACTTC. This gives the protein CATSPVGQGLAKNIQYF.

The sample holds a few counts of this clonotype. This chain uses TRBV4-2 with TRBJ2-6; D gene unclear. With 0 bases removed from V and 0 bases from J, the gap between germline ends came to 6 bases. This CDR3 has 16 residues. Germline assignment: CDR1 LGHNA and CDR2 YNFKEQ. CDR3 protein: CASSQERSSGANVLTF. In DNA form, the CDR3 reads TGTGCCAGCAGCCAAGAACGCAGCTCTGGGGCCAACGTCCTGACTTTC.

This chain uses TRBV2 with TRBJ2-7; 13 nucleotides line up with TRBD2. CDR3 length: 18 residues. The V and J ends lost 6 bases and 4 bases, in that order; junction bases with no gene match: 15. Germline CDR1 SNHLY, CDR2 FYNNEI. CDR3 sequence reads: CASSSDGTSGILGYEQYF. The CDR3 bases are TGTGCCAGCAGCTCCGACGGGACTAGCGGGATATTGGGTTACGAGCAGTACTTC.

The rearrangement joins TRBV7-3 to TRBJ2-5, with 10 bases that match TRBD2. Losses at the gene ends were 1 base for V and 4 bases for J; bases not matched to a gene: 3. The CDR3 sequence is 15 residues long. Germline CDR1 reads SGHTA; CDR2 reads FQGTGA. CDR3 bases: TGTGCCAGCAGCTTAAATGGACTAGCGGCAGAGACCCAGTACTTC. Translated: CASSLNGLAAETQYF.

This clonotype was seen a handful of times. The chain carries TRBV12-3 or TRBV12-4 and TRBJ1-4; 7 bases fit TRBD1. The CDR3 extends over 13 amino acids. The junction had 3 bases not matched to a gene; V was cut back by 3 bases and J by 8 bases. CDR3 region: CASSLYRGEKLFF. The CDR3 DNA follows: TGTGCCAGCAGTTTGTACAGGGGAGAAAAACTGTTTTTT.

V usage is TRBV12-3 or TRBV12-4 and J usage is TRBJ1-2; D is undetermined. V lost 2 bases and J lost 6, with 10 bases in between. The CDR3 length is 13 residues. In nucleotides, the CDR3 is TGTGCCAGCAGTTTAACCTTTCCCGATGGCTACACCTTC. Translation gives CASSLTFPDGYTF.

The gene calls are TRBV10-3 and TRBJ1-1, with no clear D. This CDR3 contains 16 residues. The germline V gene encodes CDR1 ENHRY and CDR2 SYGVKD. The germline V and J ends were trimmed by 11 bases and 0 bases, with 22 bases remaining between them. The CDR3 DNA reads as TGTGCCCCGCGGGGAGGCCGAAACTGTATGAACACTGAAGCTTTCTTT. It translates to CAPRGGRNCMNTEAFF.

The table lists this clonotype with a few counts. The chain couples TRBV28 to TRBJ1-6; D call uncertain. Trimming shortened V by 6 bases and J by 8 bases, and 20 bases separated the two germline ends. Germline V gene data show CDR1 as MDHEN and CDR2 as SYDVKM. This CDR3 is 16 amino acids long. CDR3 sequence reads: CASRLLGAGGYSPLHF. CDR3 bases: TGTGCCAGCAGGCTACTGGGCGCGGGAGGGTATTCACCCCTCCACTTT.

The V gene is TRBV6-2 or TRBV6-3, the J gene TRBJ1-5; a possible D gene is TRBD1 (6 bases). The CDR3 sequence is 13 residues long. V lost 3 bases and J lost 7, with 10 bases in between. Germline CDR1 and CDR2: MNHEY and SVGEGT. The CDR3 nucleotides read TGTGCCAGCAGTTATCGCACAGGGCAGCCCCAGCATTTT. Translated, it gives CASSYRTGQPQHF.